This T cell receptor beta chain was found in a study of immune evolution from preneoplasia to lung adenocarcinoma. The CDR3 has 14 residues. In germline, CDR1 is MNHNS, CDR2 SASEGT. Germline trimming cut 7 bases from V and 4 bases from J; bases unmatched to any gene: 9. Some clones are missing from TCRdb's copy, which holds only in-frame ones; the method was immunoSEQ multiplex PCR. The table records some 7,000 clones, around 82% of them present only once. Resections took place in Japan or China from about 2013 to 2017. This TCR came from a person aged 55-85 years with lung adenocarcinoma. Sequencing used FFPE adjacent normal lung tissue. V usage is TRBV6-1 and J usage is TRBJ2-7; 8 bases fit TRBD2. The CDR3 reads CASKSPAGVYEQYF. CDR3 nucleotide sequence: TGTGCCAGCAAAAGCCCAGCGGGAGTTTACGAGCAGTACTTC.